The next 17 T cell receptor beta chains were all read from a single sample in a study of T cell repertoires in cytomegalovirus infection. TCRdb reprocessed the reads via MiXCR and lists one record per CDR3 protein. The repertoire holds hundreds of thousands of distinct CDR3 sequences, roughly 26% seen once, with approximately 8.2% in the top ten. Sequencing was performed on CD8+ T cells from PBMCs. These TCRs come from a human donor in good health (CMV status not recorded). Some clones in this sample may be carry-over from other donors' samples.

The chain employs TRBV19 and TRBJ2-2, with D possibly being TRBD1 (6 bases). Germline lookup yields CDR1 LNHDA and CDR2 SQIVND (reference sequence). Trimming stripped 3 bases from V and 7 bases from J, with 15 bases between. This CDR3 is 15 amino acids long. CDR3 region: CASSIGQGLGGELFF. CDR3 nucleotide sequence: TGTGCCAGTAGTATTGGGCAGGGGCTCGGCGGGGAGCTGTTTTTT.

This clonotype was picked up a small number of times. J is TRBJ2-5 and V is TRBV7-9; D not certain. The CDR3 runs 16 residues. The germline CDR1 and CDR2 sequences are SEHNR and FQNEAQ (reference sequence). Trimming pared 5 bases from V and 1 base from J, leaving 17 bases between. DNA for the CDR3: TGTGCCAGCAGCCGAGCGACCTTTACCCGCCAAGAGACCCAGTACTTC. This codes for CASSRATFTRQETQYF.

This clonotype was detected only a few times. CDR3 DNA: TGTGCCAGCAGTTTATCCCCAGCGGGGGCCTACACAGATACGCAGTATTTT. This codes for CASSLSPAGAYTDTQYF. The chain is built from TRBV27 and TRBJ2-3; 8 bases align to TRBD2. The CDR3 is 17 residues long. With V trimmed by 0 bases and J by 2 bases, 7 bases remained unmatched. Germline CDR1 and CDR2: MNHEY and SMNVEV (reference sequence).

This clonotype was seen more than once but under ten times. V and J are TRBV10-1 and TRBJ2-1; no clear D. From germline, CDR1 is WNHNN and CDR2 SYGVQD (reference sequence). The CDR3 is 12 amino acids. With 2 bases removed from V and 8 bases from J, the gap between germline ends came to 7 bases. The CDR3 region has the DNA TGCGCCAGCAGTGAGATTGAACATGAGCAGTTCTTC. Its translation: CASSEIEHEQFF.

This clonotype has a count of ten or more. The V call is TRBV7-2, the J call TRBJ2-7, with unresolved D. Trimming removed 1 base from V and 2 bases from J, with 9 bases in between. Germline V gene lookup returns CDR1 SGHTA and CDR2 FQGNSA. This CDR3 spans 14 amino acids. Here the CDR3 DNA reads TGTGCCAGCAGCTTAGTGTCGTCTACCTACGAGCAGTACGTC. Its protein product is CASSLVSSTYEQYV.

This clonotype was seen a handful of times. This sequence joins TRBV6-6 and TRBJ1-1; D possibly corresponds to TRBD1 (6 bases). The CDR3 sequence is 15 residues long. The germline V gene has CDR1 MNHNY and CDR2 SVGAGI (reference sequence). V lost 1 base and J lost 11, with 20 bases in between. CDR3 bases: TGTGCCAGCAGTTACTTGGAAGGGACAAGAACTCCGGCTTTCTTT. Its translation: CASSYLEGTRTPAFF.

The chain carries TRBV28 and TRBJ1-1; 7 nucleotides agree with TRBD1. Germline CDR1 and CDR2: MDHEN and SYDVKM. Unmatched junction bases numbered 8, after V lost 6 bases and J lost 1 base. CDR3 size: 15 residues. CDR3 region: CASRQGRGGNTEAFF. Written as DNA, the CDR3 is TGTGCCAGCAGACAGGGGCGAGGTGGGAACACTGAAGCTTTCTTT. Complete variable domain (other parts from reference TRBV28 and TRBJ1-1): DVKVTQSSRYLVKRTGEKVFLECVQDMDHENMFWYRQDPGLGLRLIYFSYDVKMKEKGDIPEGYSVSREKKERFSLILESASTNQTSMYLCASRQGRGGNTEAFFGQGTRLTVV.

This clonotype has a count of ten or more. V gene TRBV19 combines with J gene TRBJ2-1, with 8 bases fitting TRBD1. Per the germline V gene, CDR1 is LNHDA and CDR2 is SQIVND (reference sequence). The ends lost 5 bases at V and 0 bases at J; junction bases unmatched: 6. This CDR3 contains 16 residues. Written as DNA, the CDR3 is TGTGCCAGTAGTGTCTCGACAGGGGCCTCCTACAATGAGCAGTTCTTC. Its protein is CASSVSTGASYNEQFF.

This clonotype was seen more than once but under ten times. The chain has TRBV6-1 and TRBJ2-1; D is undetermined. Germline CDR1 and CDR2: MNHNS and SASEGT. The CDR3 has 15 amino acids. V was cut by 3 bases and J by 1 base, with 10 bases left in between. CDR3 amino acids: CASSDFIGSYNEQFF. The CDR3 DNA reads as TGTGCCAGCAGTGATTTTATTGGGTCCTACAATGAGCAGTTCTTC.

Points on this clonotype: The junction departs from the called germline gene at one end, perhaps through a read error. CDR3 sequence reads: CVSSPPQTDTQYF. As DNA, the CDR3 is TGTGTCAGCAGCCCCCCTCAAACAGATACGCAGTATTTT. The J gene is TRBJ2-3, the V gene TRBV6-8; D not resolved. The length of the CDR3 is 13 residues. The germline CDR1 and CDR2 sequences are MNHGY and SAAAGT.

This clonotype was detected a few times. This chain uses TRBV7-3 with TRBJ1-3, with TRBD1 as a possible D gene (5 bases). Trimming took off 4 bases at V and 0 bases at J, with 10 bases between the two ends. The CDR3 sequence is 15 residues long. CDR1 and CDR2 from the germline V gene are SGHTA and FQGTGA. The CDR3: CASSSTASSGNTIYF. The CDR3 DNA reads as TGTGCCAGCAGCTCGACAGCTTCCTCTGGAAACACCATATATTTT.

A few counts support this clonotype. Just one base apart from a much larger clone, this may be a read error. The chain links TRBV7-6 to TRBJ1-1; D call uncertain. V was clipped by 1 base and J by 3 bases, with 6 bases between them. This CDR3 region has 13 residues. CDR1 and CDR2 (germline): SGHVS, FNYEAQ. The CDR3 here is CASSLGQHTEAFF. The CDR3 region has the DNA TGTGCCAGCAGCTTAGGGCAGCACACTGAAGCTTTCTTT.

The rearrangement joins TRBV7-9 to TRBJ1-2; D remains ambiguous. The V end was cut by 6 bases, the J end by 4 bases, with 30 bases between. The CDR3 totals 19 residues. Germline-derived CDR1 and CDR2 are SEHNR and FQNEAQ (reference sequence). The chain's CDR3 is CASSFFSGESSILAYGYTF. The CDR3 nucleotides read TGTGCCAGCAGTTTTTTTTCCGGGGAGAGTTCAATTTTAGCCTATGGCTACACCTTC.

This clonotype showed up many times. DNA of the CDR3: TGTGCCAGCAGTTTACAGACAGGGAGGTCGAATGAGCAGTTCTTC. Residues: CASSLQTGRSNEQFF. The chain combines TRBV27 with TRBJ2-1; possible D gene TRBD1, 7 bases. V shed 2 bases and J shed 7 bases, with 15 bases lying between them. Per germline, CDR1 MNHEY and CDR2 SMNVEV (reference sequence). The CDR3 has 15 amino acids.

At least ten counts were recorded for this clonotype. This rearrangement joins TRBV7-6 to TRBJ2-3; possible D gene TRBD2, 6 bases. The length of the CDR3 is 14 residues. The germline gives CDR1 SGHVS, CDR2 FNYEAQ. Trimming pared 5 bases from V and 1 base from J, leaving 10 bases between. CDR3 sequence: CASSPSGGTDTQYF. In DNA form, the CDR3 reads TGTGCCAGCAGCCCCTCGGGGGGCACAGATACGCAGTATTTT.

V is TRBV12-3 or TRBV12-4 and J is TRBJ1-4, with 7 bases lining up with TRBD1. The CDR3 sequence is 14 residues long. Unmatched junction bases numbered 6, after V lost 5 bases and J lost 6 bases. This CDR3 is CASSQTQGDEKLFF. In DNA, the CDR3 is TGTGCCAGCAGTCAGACCCAGGGGGATGAAAAACTGTTTTTT.

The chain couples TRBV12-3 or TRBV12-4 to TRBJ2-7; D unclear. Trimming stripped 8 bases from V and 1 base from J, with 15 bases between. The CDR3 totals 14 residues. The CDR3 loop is CASSIASGSYEQYF. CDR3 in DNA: TGTGCCAGCTCCATCGCGTCCGGATCCTACGAGCAGTACTTC.